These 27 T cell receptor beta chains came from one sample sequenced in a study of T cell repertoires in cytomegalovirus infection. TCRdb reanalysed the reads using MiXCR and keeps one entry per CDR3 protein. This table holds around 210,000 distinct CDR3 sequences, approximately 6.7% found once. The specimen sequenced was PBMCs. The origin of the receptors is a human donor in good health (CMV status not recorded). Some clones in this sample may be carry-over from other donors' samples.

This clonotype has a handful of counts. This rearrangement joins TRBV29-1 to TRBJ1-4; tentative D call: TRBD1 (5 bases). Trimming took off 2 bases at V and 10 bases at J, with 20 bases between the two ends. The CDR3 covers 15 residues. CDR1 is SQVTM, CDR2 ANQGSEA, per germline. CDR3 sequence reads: CSVEPQGESFGKLFF. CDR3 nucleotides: TGCAGCGTTGAACCTCAGGGTGAATCATTCGGAAAACTGTTTTTT.

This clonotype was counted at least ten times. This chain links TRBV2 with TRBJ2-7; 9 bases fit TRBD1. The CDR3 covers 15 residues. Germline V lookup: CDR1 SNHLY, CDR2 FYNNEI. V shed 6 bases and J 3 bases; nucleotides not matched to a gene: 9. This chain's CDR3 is CASRGGQGKFYEQYF. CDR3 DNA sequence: TGTGCCAGCAGAGGCGGACAGGGGAAATTCTACGAGCAGTACTTC.

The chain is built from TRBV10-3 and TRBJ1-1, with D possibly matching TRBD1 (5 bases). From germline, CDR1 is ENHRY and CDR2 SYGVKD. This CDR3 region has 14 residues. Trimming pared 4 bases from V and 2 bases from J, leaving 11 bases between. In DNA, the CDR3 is TGTGCCATCAGTGGTTTGGGGGTCAACACTGAAGCTTTCTTT. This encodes CAISGLGVNTEAFF.

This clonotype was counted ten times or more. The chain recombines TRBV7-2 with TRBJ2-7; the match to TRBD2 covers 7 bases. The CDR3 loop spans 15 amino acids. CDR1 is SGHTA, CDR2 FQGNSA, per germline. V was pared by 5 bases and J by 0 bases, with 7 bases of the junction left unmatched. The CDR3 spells CASSRNRGDSYEQYF. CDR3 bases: TGTGCCAGCAGCCGAAACCGGGGGGACTCCTACGAGCAGTACTTC.

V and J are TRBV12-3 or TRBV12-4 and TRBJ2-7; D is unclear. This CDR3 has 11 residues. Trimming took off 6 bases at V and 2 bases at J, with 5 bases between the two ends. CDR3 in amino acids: CASSTTYEQYF. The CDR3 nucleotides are TGTGCCAGCAGCACAACCTACGAGCAGTACTTC.

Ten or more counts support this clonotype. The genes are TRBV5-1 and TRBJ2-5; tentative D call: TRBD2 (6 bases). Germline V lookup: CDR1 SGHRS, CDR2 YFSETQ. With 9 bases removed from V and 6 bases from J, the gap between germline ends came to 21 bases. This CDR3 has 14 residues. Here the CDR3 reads CATEEGSGRKTQYF. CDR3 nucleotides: TGCGCCACCGAGGAGGGGTCGGGTCGGAAGACCCAGTACTTC. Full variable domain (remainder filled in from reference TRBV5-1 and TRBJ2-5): KAGVTQTPRYLIKTRGQQVTLSCSPISGHRSVSWYQQTPGQGLQFLFEYFSETQRNKGNFPGRFSGRQFSNSRSEMNVSTLELGDSALYLCATEEGSGRKTQYFGPGTRLLVL.

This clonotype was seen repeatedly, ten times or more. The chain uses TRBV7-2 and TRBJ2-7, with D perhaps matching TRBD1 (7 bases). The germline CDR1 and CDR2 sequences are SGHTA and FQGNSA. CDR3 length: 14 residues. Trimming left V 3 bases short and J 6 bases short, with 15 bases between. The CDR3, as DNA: TGTGCCAGCAGCTTGGAGGGGGCCGGGGGCGAGCAGTACTTC. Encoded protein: CASSLEGAGGEQYF.

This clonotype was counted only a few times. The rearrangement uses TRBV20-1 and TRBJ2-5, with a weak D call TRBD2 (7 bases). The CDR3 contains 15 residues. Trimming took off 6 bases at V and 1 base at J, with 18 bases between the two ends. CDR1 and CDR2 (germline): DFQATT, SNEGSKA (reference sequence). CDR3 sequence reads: CSARRGAGAQETQYF. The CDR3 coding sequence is TGCAGTGCCCGGAGGGGGGCGGGGGCCCAAGAGACCCAGTACTTC.

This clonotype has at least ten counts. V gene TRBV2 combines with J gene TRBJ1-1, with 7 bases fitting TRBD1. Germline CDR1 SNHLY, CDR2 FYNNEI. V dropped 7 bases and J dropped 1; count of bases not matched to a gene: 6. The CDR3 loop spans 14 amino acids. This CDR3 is CASTLGQRNTEAFF. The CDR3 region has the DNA TGTGCCAGCACCCTGGGACAGCGGAACACTGAAGCTTTCTTT.

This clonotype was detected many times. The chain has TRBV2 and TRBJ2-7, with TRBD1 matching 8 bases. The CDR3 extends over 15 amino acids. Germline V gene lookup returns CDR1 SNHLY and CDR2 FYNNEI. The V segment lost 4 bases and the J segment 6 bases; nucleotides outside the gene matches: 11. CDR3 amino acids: CASSGDRSRDSEQYF. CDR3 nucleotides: TGTGCCAGCAGTGGGGACAGGTCGAGAGATAGCGAGCAGTACTTC.

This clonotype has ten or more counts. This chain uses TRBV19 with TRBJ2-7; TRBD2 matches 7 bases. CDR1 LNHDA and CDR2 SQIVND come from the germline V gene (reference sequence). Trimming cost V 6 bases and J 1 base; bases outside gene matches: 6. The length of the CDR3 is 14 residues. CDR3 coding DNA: TGTGCCAGTAGCCAAGAGCGGGATTCCTACGAGCAGTACTTC. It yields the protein CASSQERDSYEQYF. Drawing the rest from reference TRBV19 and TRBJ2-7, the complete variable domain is DGGITQSPKYLFRKEGQNVTLSCEQNLNHDAMYWYRQDPGQGLRLIYYSQIVNDFQKGDIAEGYSVSREKKESFPLTVTSAQKNPTAFYLCASSQERDSYEQYFGPGTRLTVT.

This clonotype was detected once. DNA for the CDR3: TGCAGTTCTACCGCACCGGGGACACCCTACGAGCAGTACTTC. Translated: CSSTAPGTPYEQYF. The chain recombines TRBV20-1 with TRBJ2-7, with D perhaps matching TRBD1 (6 bases). V lost 8 bases to trimming and J lost 2 bases, with 19 bases between them. The V gene's germline CDR1 is DFQATT and CDR2 SNEGSKA (reference sequence). The CDR3 loop spans 14 amino acids.

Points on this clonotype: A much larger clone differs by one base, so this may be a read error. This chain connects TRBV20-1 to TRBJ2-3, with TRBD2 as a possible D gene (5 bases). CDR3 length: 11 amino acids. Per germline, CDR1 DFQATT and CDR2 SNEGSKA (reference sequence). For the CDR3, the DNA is TGCAGTACTAGATCCAACCGAACGCAGTATTTT. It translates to CSTRSNRTQYF.

The CDR3: CASSPEGLAGFAYEQYF. CDR3 nucleotides: TGTGCCAGCAGCCCCGAGGGACTAGCGGGGTTCGCCTACGAGCAGTACTTC. The chain joins TRBV7-3 to TRBJ2-7, with TRBD2 matching over 13 bases. Germline assignment: CDR1 SGHTA and CDR2 FQGTGA. The CDR3 sequence is 17 residues long. Germline trimming cut 5 bases from V and 2 bases from J; bases unmatched to any gene: 9.

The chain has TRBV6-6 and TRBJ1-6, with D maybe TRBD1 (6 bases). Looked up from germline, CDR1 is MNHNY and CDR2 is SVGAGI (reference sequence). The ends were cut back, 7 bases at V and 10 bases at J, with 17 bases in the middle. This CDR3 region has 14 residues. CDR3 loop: CASILGPGHSPLHF. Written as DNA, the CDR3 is TGTGCCAGCATTCTAGGTCCGGGACACTCACCCCTCCACTTT.

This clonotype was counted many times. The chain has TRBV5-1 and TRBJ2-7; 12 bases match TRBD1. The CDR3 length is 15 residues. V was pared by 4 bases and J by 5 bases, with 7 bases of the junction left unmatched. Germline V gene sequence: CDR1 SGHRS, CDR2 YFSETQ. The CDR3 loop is CASSPSGTGGDEQYF. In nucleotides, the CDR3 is TGCGCCAGCAGCCCGTCTGGGACAGGGGGCGACGAGCAGTACTTC.

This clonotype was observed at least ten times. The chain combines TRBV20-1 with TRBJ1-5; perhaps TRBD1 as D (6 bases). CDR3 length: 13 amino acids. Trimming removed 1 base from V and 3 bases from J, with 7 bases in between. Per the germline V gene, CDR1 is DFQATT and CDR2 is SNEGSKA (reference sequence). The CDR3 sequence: CSARGQVNQPQHF. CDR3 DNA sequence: TGCAGTGCTAGAGGACAGGTCAATCAGCCCCAGCATTTT.

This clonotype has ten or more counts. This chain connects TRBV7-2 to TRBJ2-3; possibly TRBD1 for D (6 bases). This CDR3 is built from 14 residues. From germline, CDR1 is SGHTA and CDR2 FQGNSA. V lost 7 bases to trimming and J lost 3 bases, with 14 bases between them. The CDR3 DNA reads TGTGCCAGCAAATGGAAGGGGGTGACAGATACGCAGTATTTT. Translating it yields CASKWKGVTDTQYF.

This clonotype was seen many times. CDR3 in amino acids: CASSLDRGITGELFF. The CDR3 nucleotides read TGCGCCAGCAGCCTGGACAGGGGGATCACCGGGGAGCTGTTTTTT. The chain links TRBV4-3 to TRBJ2-2, with 10 positions matching TRBD1. Losses at the gene ends were 4 bases for V and 4 bases for J; bases not matched to a gene: 3. CDR1 is LGHNA and CDR2 is YSLEER in the germline V gene. The CDR3 covers 15 residues.

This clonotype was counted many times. The CDR3 DNA reads as TGTGCCAGCAGACGACACGGGGGGGGCATGACAGATACGCAGTATTTT. Its protein is CASRRHGGGMTDTQYF. The chain combines TRBV6-2 or TRBV6-3 with TRBJ2-3; 8 nucleotides align to TRBD2. Losses at the gene ends were 6 bases for V and 3 bases for J; bases not matched to a gene: 11. Germline V gene sequence: CDR1 MNHEY, CDR2 SVGEGT. CDR3 length: 16 residues.

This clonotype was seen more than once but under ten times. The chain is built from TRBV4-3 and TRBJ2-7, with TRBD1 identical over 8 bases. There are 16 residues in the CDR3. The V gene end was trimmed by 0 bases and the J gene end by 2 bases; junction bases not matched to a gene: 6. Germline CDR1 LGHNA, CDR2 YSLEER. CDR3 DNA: TGCGCCAGCAGCCAAGATCCAGGGGGCGTTACCTACGAGCAGTACTTC. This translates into CASSQDPGGVTYEQYF.

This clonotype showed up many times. CDR3 loop: CATSVPQETQYF. The CDR3 DNA is TGTGCCACCTCGGTTCCTCAAGAGACCCAGTACTTC. The V call is TRBV15, the J call TRBJ2-5; no firm D call. This CDR3 is built from 12 residues. CDR1 and CDR2 from the germline V gene are LNHNV and YYDKDF (reference sequence). Trimming shortened V by 8 bases and J by 2 bases, and 9 bases separated the two germline ends.

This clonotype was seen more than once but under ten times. In DNA, the CDR3 is TGCGCCAGCAGCTTGGTGACGGGACAGATGAACACTGAAGCTTTCTTT. Protein sequence: CASSLVTGQMNTEAFF. The V gene is TRBV5-1, the J gene TRBJ1-1, with 7 bases lining up with TRBD1. This CDR3 is built from 16 residues. Germline CDR1 and CDR2: SGHRS and YFSETQ. The J segment lost 0 bases and the V segment lost 0 bases, leaving 5 bases of the junction unmatched.

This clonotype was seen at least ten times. The CDR3 coding sequence is TGCGCCAGCAGCCAAGCGGGACAGGGAAACACCGGGGAGCTGTTTTTT. Translating it yields CASSQAGQGNTGELFF. This chain links TRBV4-3 with TRBJ2-2, with 9 nucleotides matching TRBD1. V shed 1 base and J 2 bases; nucleotides not matched to a gene: 2. Germline lookup yields CDR1 LGHNA and CDR2 YSLEER. The CDR3 sequence is 16 residues long.

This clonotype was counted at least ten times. CDR3 nucleotides: TGTGCCAGCAGCCCCTCCGGAGCGGGGGGCTCTTACGAGCAGTACTTC. It specifies CASSPSGAGGSYEQYF. The rearrangement uses TRBV28 and TRBJ2-7; TRBD2 matches at 9 bases. Germline CDR1 MDHEN, CDR2 SYDVKM. Losses at the gene ends were 6 bases for V and 4 bases for J; bases not matched to a gene: 13. This CDR3 contains 16 residues. The complete variable domain, with remaining parts taken from reference TRBV28 and TRBJ2-7, reads DVKVTQSSRYLVKRTGEKVFLECVQDMDHENMFWYRQDPGLGLRLIYFSYDVKMKEKGDIPEGYSVSREKKERFSLILESASTNQTSMYLCASSPSGAGGSYEQYFGPGTRLTVT.

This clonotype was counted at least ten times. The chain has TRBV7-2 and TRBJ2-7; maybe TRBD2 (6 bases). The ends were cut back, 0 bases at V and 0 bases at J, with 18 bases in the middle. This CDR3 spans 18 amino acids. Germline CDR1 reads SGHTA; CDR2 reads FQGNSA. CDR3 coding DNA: TGTGCCAGCAGCTTAGCCCCCCCACTAGCTGCTAGCTCCTACGAGCAGTACTTC. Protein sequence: CASSLAPPLAASSYEQYF.

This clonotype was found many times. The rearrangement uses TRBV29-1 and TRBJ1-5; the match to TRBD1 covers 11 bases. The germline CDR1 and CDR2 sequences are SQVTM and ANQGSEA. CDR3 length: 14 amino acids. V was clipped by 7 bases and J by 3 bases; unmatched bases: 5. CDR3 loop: CSAGTGGDNQPQHF. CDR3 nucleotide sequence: TGCAGCGCCGGGACAGGGGGAGACAATCAGCCCCAGCATTTT.